This is a list of T cell receptor beta chains from one sample in a study of OX40 agonist ivuxolimab in advanced cancers. This table comes from immunoSEQ multiplex PCR, and its TCRdb copy is limited to in-frame clones, with some not included. The repertoire holds tens of thousands of clones, with 70% to 90% as singletons. Sequences were derived from CD4+ or CD8+ T cells sorted from blood, sampled in a trial of the OX40 agonist ivuxolimab. Source of these receptors: an adult with an advanced solid tumor such as melanoma, head and neck, liver or kidney cancer. Each CDR3 is given with its conserved first and last residue. D genes are given only for firm matches. Some rows have no size entry. The others give once, few or many, or a class for an expanded clone.

clone_size j_call v_call d_call cdr3_aa cdr3_nt
. TRBJ1-4 TRBV6-1 . CASRRGPNEKLFF TGTGCCAGCAGGAGGGGCCCTAATGAAAAACTGTTTTTT
. TRBJ2-2 TRBV19 TRBD1 CASKGAGTGELFF TGTGCCAGTAAGGGGGCAGGCACCGGGGAGCTGTTTTTT
. TRBJ2-5 TRBV29-1 . CSDRRGFETQYF TGCAGCGATCGACGGGGGTTCGAGACCCAGTACTTC
. TRBJ2-1 TRBV18 TRBD2 CASSPTSGRLEQFF TGTGCCAGCTCACCTACTAGCGGGCGGCTCGAGCAGTTCTTC
. TRBJ1-1 TRBV15 . CATSRGAREITEAFF TGTGCCACCAGCAGAGGGGCCAGGGAGATCACTGAAGCTTTCTTT
. TRBJ1-2 TRBV6-6 . CASSYRAAANYGYTF TGTGCCAGCAGTTACCGGGCGGCTGCTAACTATGGCTACACCTTC
. TRBJ2-2 TRBV2 . CASKDRHTGELFF TGTGCCAGCAAAGACAGGCACACCGGGGAGCTGTTTTTT
. TRBJ2-5 TRBV30 . CAWSPQQETQYF TGTGCCTGGAGCCCCCAACAGGAGACCCAGTACTTC
. TRBJ1-1 TRBV6-1 . CASSGGSGDTEAFF TGTGCCAGCAGTGGAGGGTCCGGGGACACTGAAGCTTTCTTT
. TRBJ2-7 TRBV6-1 TRBD2 CASSGLAGGLGGYEQYF TGTGCCAGCAGTGGTCTAGCGGGGGGCCTCGGGGGCTACGAGCAGTACTTC
. TRBJ1-2 TRBV2 TRBD1 CASSEKGAVYGYTF TGTGCCAGCAGTGAAAAGGGGGCAGTCTATGGCTACACCTTC
. TRBJ2-1 TRBV7-9 . CASSQDTNEQFF TGTGCCAGCAGCCAGGACACCAATGAGCAGTTCTTC
. TRBJ1-1 TRBV6-1 . CASSLGQNTEAFF TGTGCCAGCAGTTTGGGGCAGAACACTGAAGCTTTCTTT
. TRBJ2-7 TRBV28 TRBD1 CASSLFRGHNEQYF TGTGCCAGCAGTTTATTCAGGGGGCACAACGAGCAGTACTTC
. TRBJ2-5 TRBV2 . CASTRSGLQETQYF TGTGCCAGCACTCGTTCGGGGCTCCAAGAGACCCAGTACTTC
. TRBJ2-3 TRBV19 TRBD2 CASSSLAGASDTQYF TGTGCCAGTAGTTCCCTAGCGGGGGCCTCAGATACGCAGTATTTT
. TRBJ2-1 TRBV5-1 TRBD2 CASSPGTRVDNEQFF TGCGCCAGCAGCCCCGGGACTAGAGTTGACAATGAGCAGTTCTTC
. TRBJ1-2 TRBV5-4 . CASSRSGSFNGYGYTF TGTGCCAGCAGCCGCTCAGGGAGTTTTAACGGCTATGGCTACACCTTC
. TRBJ1-4 TRBV6-5 . CASSYNRKSEKLFF TGTGCCAGCAGTTATAACAGAAAGTCTGAAAAACTGTTTTTT
. TRBJ2-3 TRBV5-1 TRBD2 CASSSGTSGGTQYF TGCGCCAGCAGCTCTGGGACTAGCGGGGGAACGCAGTATTTT
few TRBJ2-6 TRBV7-9 TRBD1 CASSLVPGQGTSGANVLTF TGTGCCAGCAGCTTAGTCCCGGGACAGGGAACTTCTGGGGCCAACGTCCTGACTTTC
. TRBJ2-3 TRBV11-2 TRBD2 CASSFSGTTDTQYF TGTGCCAGCAGCTTTAGCGGGACCACAGATACGCAGTATTTT
. TRBJ1-1 TRBV2 TRBD1 CASSTMGQGMNTEAFF TGTGCCAGCAGTACTATGGGACAGGGGATGAACACTGAAGCTTTCTTT
. TRBJ1-1 TRBV18 . CASSPTAGGAFF TGTGCCAGCTCACCCACGGCGGGGGGAGCTTTCTTT
. TRBJ1-1 TRBV11-2 . CASSRGLDTEAFF TGTGCCAGCAGCCGGGGACTAGACACTGAAGCTTTCTTT
. TRBJ2-7 TRBV18 . CASSPGDNSYEQYF TGTGCCAGCTCACCGGGCGACAACTCCTACGAGCAGTACTTC
. TRBJ1-3 TRBV19 . CASRVTDYSGNTIYF TGTGCCAGTAGGGTCACAGACTACTCTGGAAACACCATATATTTT
. TRBJ1-1 TRBV11-2 . CASSLPTASEAFF TGTGCCAGCAGCTTGCCGACGGCTTCGGAAGCTTTCTTT
. TRBJ2-7 TRBV27 TRBD1 CASSSSGQPYEQYF TGTGCCAGCAGTTCCTCGGGACAGCCCTACGAGCAGTACTTC
. TRBJ2-1 TRBV20-1 . CSAGRGGEQFF TGCAGTGCTGGACGGGGCGGTGAGCAGTTCTTC
. TRBJ2-5 TRBV4-2 TRBD2 CASSPHSGGEETQYF TGTGCCAGCAGCCCACACAGCGGGGGAGAAGAGACCCAGTACTTC
. TRBJ2-3 TRBV10-3 TRBD1 CAISEWTGASGWQSF TGTGCCATCAGTGAGTGGACAGGGGCTTCGGGATGGCAGAGTTTT
once TRBJ1-1 TRBV5-1 . CASSLDGSDTEAFF TGCGCCAGCAGCTTGGACGGGAGCGACACTGAAGCTTTCTTT
. TRBJ2-1 TRBV6-1 TRBD2 CASKGLAGGSEQFF TGTGCCAGCAAGGGACTAGCGGGGGGCAGTGAGCAGTTCTTC
. TRBJ2-2 TRBV28 . CATYREVNTGELFF TGTGCCACCTACAGGGAGGTCAACACCGGGGAGCTGTTTTTT
. TRBJ1-2 TRBV18 TRBD1 CASSPGLGGASDNYGYTF TGTGCCAGCTCACCGGGGTTAGGGGGCGCGTCGGATAACTATGGCTACACCTTC
few TRBJ1-5 TRBV5-1 TRBD1 CASSRDSDQPQHF TGCGCCAGCAGCAGGGACAGTGATCAGCCCCAGCATTTT
. TRBJ1-6 TRBV10-3 . CAISESKGTYNSPLHF TGTGCCATCAGTGAGTCGAAGGGTACCTATAATTCACCCCTCCACTTT
. TRBJ2-5 TRBV5-1 . CASSLETGQETQYF TGCGCCAGCAGCCTGGAAACAGGGCAAGAGACCCAGTACTTC
. TRBJ2-2 TRBV10-3 TRBD2 CAISAVTSVNTGELFF TGTGCCATCAGTGCCGTCACTAGCGTCAACACCGGGGAGCTGTTTTTT
few TRBJ2-6 TRBV11-2 TRBD1 CRARDRGPGANVLTF TGTCGGGCCCGGGACAGGGGGCCTGGGGCCAACGTCCTGACTTTC
. TRBJ2-2 TRBV5-1 . CASSSQTGNTGELFF TGCGCCAGCAGCTCGCAGACAGGGAACACCGGGGAGCTGTTTTTT
few TRBJ1-6 TRBV7-9 . CASSPGGFGNSPLHF TGTGCCAGCAGCCCTGGGGGGTTCGGGAATTCACCCCTCCACTTT
. TRBJ2-6 TRBV18 . CASSSSSAGANVLTF TGTGCCAGCTCCTCGTCGAGTGCTGGGGCCAACGTCCTGACTTTC
. TRBJ1-1 TRBV18 . CASSRAGEMNTEAFF TGTGCCAGCTCCCGAGCAGGGGAAATGAACACTGAAGCTTTCTTT
. TRBJ1-3 TRBV9 . CASSQQENTIYF TGTGCCAGCAGCCAACAAGAAAACACCATATATTTT
. TRBJ1-1 TRBV5-5 . CASSLAGGGTEAFF TGTGCCAGCAGCTTGGCGGGTGGGGGAACTGAAGCTTTCTTT
. TRBJ1-6 TRBV5-1 TRBD1 CASSVGTARDSPLHF TGCGCCAGCAGCGTGGGGACAGCAAGAGATTCACCCCTCCACTTT
. TRBJ2-5 TRBV10-3 TRBD1 CAIKGADQETQYF TGTGCCATCAAGGGGGCAGACCAAGAGACCCAGTACTTC
. TRBJ2-5 TRBV7-8 TRBD2 CASSLDTSGAETQYF TGTGCCAGCAGCTTAGATACTAGCGGGGCGGAGACCCAGTACTTC
. TRBJ1-2 TRBV18 . CASSPGLANYGYTF TGTGCCAGCTCACCGGGACTGGCAAACTATGGCTACACCTTC
. TRBJ2-2 TRBV14 . CASSQVQNTGELFF TGTGCCAGCAGCCAAGTCCAGAACACCGGGGAGCTGTTTTTT
. TRBJ2-3 TRBV5-4 TRBD2 CASSFFGRGGPHTQYF TGTGCCAGCAGCTTTTTTGGGCGGGGGGGCCCACATACGCAGTATTTT
. TRBJ2-3 TRBV7-9 TRBD1 CASSRPTGGTDTQYF TGTGCCAGCAGCCGACCAACAGGGGGCACAGATACGCAGTATTTT
few TRBJ1-3 TRBV18 TRBD1 CASSPGQVNSGNTIYF TGTGCCAGCTCACCGGGACAGGTTAACTCTGGAAACACCATATATTTT
few TRBJ1-2 TRBV28 TRBD1 CASSLGDRVWGYTF TGTGCCAGCAGTTTAGGGGACAGAGTTTGGGGCTACACCTTC
. TRBJ1-5 TRBV7-2 . CASSRGNQPQHF TGTGCCAGCAGCCGCGGGAATCAGCCCCAGCATTTT